This entry lists 11 T cell receptor beta chains sequenced from one sample in a study of response to subunit inactivated influenza vaccine. Each CDR3 protein is one row after TCRdb ran MiXCR on the RT-PCR reads. The sample has roughly 190,000 distinct CDR3 sequences; approximately 12% are singletons. This same sample was also taken into another study, of T cells expressing NK-cell markers. According to that study: The cDNA for TCR beta came from 5'RACE template switching with UMIs.

The input for sequencing was CD8+ T cells sorted from PBMCs, taken roughly 13 days after vaccination. Receptors originate from a man between 45 and 60 years old who received an inactivated influenza vaccine.

This clonotype turned up a few times. The V and J genes are TRBV12-5 and TRBJ2-7; 12 nucleotides agree with TRBD1. V gave up 1 base and J gave up 4 bases; unmatched junction bases: 17. The CDR3 length is 20 residues. The germline CDR1 and CDR2 sequences are LGHNT and FRNRAP. Here the CDR3 reads CASGLAFFFFRGQGAYEQYF. As DNA, the CDR3 is TGTGCTAGTGGTTTGGCTTTCTTTTTTTTTAGGGGACAGGGGGCTTACGAGCAGTACTTC.

The chain carries TRBV2 and TRBJ2-3; 7 bases are a match to TRBD2. V was pared by 3 bases and J by 6 bases, with 6 bases of the junction left unmatched. Germline V CDR1 and CDR2: SNHLY, FYNNEI. CDR3 length: 14 amino acids. CDR3 in DNA: TGTGCCAGCAGTGACGTCGGCGGGAGTGATACGCAGTATTTT. This codes for CASSDVGGSDTQYF.

A note on this clonotype: A read error may be the cause here, since a much bigger clone is one base away. The chain uses TRBV6-1 and TRBJ2-2, with no clear D. CDR3 length equals 12 residues. Per germline, CDR1 MNHNS and CDR2 SASEGT. With 8 bases removed from V and 0 bases from J, the gap between germline ends came to 4 bases. The CDR3: CASRPNTGELFF. CDR3 sequence (DNA): TGTGCCAGCCGTCCGAACACCGGGGAGCTGTTTTTT.

This clonotype was detected only a few times. The rearrangement joins TRBV12-3 or TRBV12-4 to TRBJ2-1; D ambiguous. Trimming left V 0 bases short and J 6 bases short, with 15 bases between. The CDR3 covers 16 residues. CDR3 bases: TGTGCCAGCAGTTTAGCGCAGTCGGCCGGAGTCAATGAGCAGTTCTTC. Translated: CASSLAQSAGVNEQFF.

This clonotype was observed many times. The V gene is TRBV4-1, the J gene TRBJ2-2; no firm D call. This CDR3 has 13 amino acids. The germline V gene has CDR1 MGHRA and CDR2 YSYEKL. Trimming removed 1 base at V and 6 bases at J, with 6 bases between. This chain's CDR3 is CASSQGVAGELFF. In DNA, the CDR3 is TGCGCCAGCAGCCAAGGCGTAGCCGGGGAGCTGTTTTTT.

This clonotype has at least ten counts. The rearrangement links TRBV4-3 to TRBJ2-7, with 8 bases aligning to TRBD1. Germline assignment: CDR1 LGHNA and CDR2 YSLEER. J was trimmed by 3 bases and V by 0 bases; bases with no gene match: 13. The CDR3 is made up of 18 amino acids. The CDR3 loop reads CASSQDFEEGQGYYEQYF. For the CDR3, the DNA is TGCGCCAGCAGCCAAGATTTTGAGGAAGGACAGGGATACTACGAGCAGTACTTC.

The rearrangement joins TRBV20-1 to TRBJ1-2; 7 nucleotides agree with TRBD1. The CDR3 has 17 residues. CDR1 is DFQATT, CDR2 SNEGSKA, per germline (reference sequence). Unmatched junction bases numbered 15, after V lost 1 base and J lost 4 bases. This CDR3 reads CSARATGQFFDGYGYTF. The CDR3, as DNA: TGCAGTGCTAGAGCTACGGGACAGTTTTTTGACGGCTATGGCTACACCTTC.

This clonotype was counted between two and nine times. This chain connects TRBV7-9 to TRBJ1-2, with 11 bases matching TRBD1. The V segment lost 3 bases and the J segment 7 bases; nucleotides outside the gene matches: 7. Germline values: CDR1 SEHNR, CDR2 FQNEAQ (reference sequence). The length of the CDR3 is 15 residues. CDR3 coding DNA: TGTGCCAGCAGCTTCGGGACAGGGGGATTGGGTGGCTACACCTTC. Protein: CASSFGTGGLGGYTF. Full variable domain (remainder filled in from reference TRBV7-9 and TRBJ1-2): DTGVSQNPRHKITKRGQNVTFRCDPISEHNRLYWYRQTLGQGPEFLTYFQNEAQLEKSRLLSDRFSAERPKGSFSTLEIQRTEQGDSAMYLCASSFGTGGLGGYTFGSGTRLTVV.

There are a few counts of this clonotype. CDR3 loop: CATRRGTSGGSGANVLTF. In nucleotides, the CDR3 is TGTGCTACCCGTCGAGGGACTAGCGGGGGCTCTGGGGCCAACGTCCTGACTTTC. This sequence joins TRBV10-3 and TRBJ2-6; 14 positions agree with TRBD2. Germline CDR1 is ENHRY and CDR2 is SYGVKD. The CDR3 runs 18 residues.

In its sample, this clonotype was seen many times. The V and J genes are TRBV29-1 and TRBJ2-4, with D perhaps matching TRBD2 (6 bases). The CDR3 is 12 residues long. CDR1 is SQVTM, CDR2 ANQGSEA, per germline. Trimming took off 4 bases at V and 8 bases at J, with 12 bases between the two ends. CDR3 sequence: CSVGSGTHIQYF. The CDR3, as DNA: TGCAGCGTTGGATCCGGGACTCACATTCAGTACTTC.

V and J are TRBV20-1 and TRBJ2-3; weak D call: TRBD2 (6 bases). CDR1 and CDR2 from the germline V gene are DFQATT and SNEGSKA (reference sequence). The CDR3 contains 16 residues. Trimming removed 6 bases from V and 4 bases from J, with 23 bases in between. The CDR3 nucleotides are TGCAGTGCAATTCACCCGTGGGAGGTGGTGGCAGATACGCAGTATTTT. It specifies CSAIHPWEVVADTQYF.